Below, 14 T cell receptor beta chains from the same sample are listed, as sequenced in a study of early T cells in non-severe SARS-CoV-2 infection. TCRdb analysed the 5' RACE reads with MiXCR anew, one entry per CDR3 protein. Here the sample spans approximately 70,000 distinct CDR3 sequences, 9% to 10% being singletons. The sample here was whole blood, taken at baseline. These receptor sequences come from an adult who was a healthcare worker with PCR-confirmed SARS-CoV-2 infection or an uninfected control (not recorded which).

This clonotype was picked up a small number of times. This rearrangement joins TRBV5-4 to TRBJ2-2; D gene ambiguous. The CDR3 covers 15 residues. Germline V CDR1 and CDR2: SGHNT, YYREEE (reference sequence). The ends were cut back, 0 bases at V and 7 bases at J, with 13 bases in the middle. The CDR3 region has the DNA TGTGCCAGCAGCTTGGCCGGACGCCGTCTCGGGGAGCTGTTTTTT. It encodes CASSLAGRRLGELFF.

This clonotype has just a few counts. The chain has TRBV28 and TRBJ1-4, with TRBD1 matching over 7 bases. With V trimmed by 6 bases and J by 8 bases, 6 bases remained unmatched. This CDR3 is built from 13 residues. Germline V lookup: CDR1 MDHEN, CDR2 SYDVKM. Here the CDR3 reads CASSRGTEEKLFF. CDR3 DNA: TGTGCCAGCAGCCGTGGGACAGAAGAAAAACTGTTTTTT.

This clonotype occurred many times. This sequence joins TRBV7-2 and TRBJ2-1, with TRBD2 as a possible D gene (6 bases). Trimming took 3 bases from V and 6 from J, leaving 12 bases between them. Germline CDR1 and CDR2: SGHTA and FQGNSA. The CDR3 length is 14 residues. The CDR3 DNA reads as TGTGCCAGCAGCTTTGCGGGACTGGGCAATGAGCAGTTCTTC. Encoded protein: CASSFAGLGNEQFF.

This clonotype has just one count. This chain links TRBV25-1 with TRBJ2-5; 11 nucleotides align to TRBD2. The germline CDR1 and CDR2 sequences are MGHDK and SYGVNS. The CDR3 is 15 residues long. V was clipped by 5 bases and J by 3 bases; unmatched bases: 5. CDR3 in amino acids: CASSIPGLAEETQYF. The CDR3, as DNA: TGTGCCAGCAGTATACCGGGACTAGCGGAAGAGACCCAGTACTTC.

This clonotype appeared a few times. The chain couples TRBV9 to TRBJ1-5, with TRBD1 as a possible D gene (5 bases). Trimming left V 4 bases short and J 3 bases short, with 14 bases between. This CDR3 has 15 amino acids. Germline values: CDR1 SGDLS, CDR2 YYNGEE. The CDR3 nucleotides read TGTGCCAGCAGCCCCTCCGGGGCCCTCAATCAGCCCCAGCATTTT. It encodes CASSPSGALNQPQHF.

At least ten counts were recorded for this clonotype. The genes are TRBV25-1 and TRBJ1-5, with D maybe TRBD1 (5 bases). Per the germline V gene, CDR1 is MGHDK and CDR2 is SYGVNS. The CDR3 loop spans 12 amino acids. Trimming took 5 bases from V and 8 from J, leaving 10 bases between them. The DNA for the CDR3 is TGTGCCAGCAGTCAGGGTGGTGAGCCCCAGCATTTT. This sequence encodes CASSQGGEPQHF.

This chain connects TRBV28 to TRBJ2-1, with 9 positions matching TRBD2. CDR1 and CDR2 (germline): MDHEN, SYDVKM. V lost 7 bases and J lost 3; bases outside the gene matches: 13. The CDR3 length is 17 residues. The CDR3 spells CASTIDRLAGRYNEQFF. As DNA, the CDR3 is TGTGCCAGCACCATTGATCGCCTAGCGGGACGCTACAATGAGCAGTTCTTC.

V is TRBV7-6 and J is TRBJ2-5, with D perhaps matching TRBD1 (5 bases). The CDR3 extends over 14 amino acids. V lost 6 bases and J 2 bases, leaving 13 bases between the germline ends. Looked up from germline, CDR1 is SGHVS and CDR2 is FNYEAQ. Here the CDR3 reads CASSSTARQETQYF. CDR3 coding DNA: TGTGCCAGCAGTTCGACAGCTAGACAAGAGACCCAGTACTTC.

This clonotype was observed at least ten times. The chain has TRBV5-1 and TRBJ2-4; TRBD1 agrees at 7 bases. V was clipped by 2 bases and J by 0 bases; unmatched bases: 5. Looked up from germline, CDR1 is SGHRS and CDR2 is YFSETQ. CDR3 size: 16 residues. Here the CDR3 reads CASSFGTDLAKNIQYF. The CDR3 region has the DNA TGCGCCAGCAGCTTCGGGACAGATCTAGCCAAAAACATTCAGTACTTC.

This clonotype has a count of ten or more. The rearrangement joins TRBV7-2 to TRBJ2-7; 10 bases fit TRBD2. V was clipped by 5 bases and J by 3 bases; unmatched bases: 7. Germline V gives CDR1 SGHTA, CDR2 FQGNSA. The CDR3 contains 15 residues. The CDR3 here is CASSTGTSVIYEQYF. The CDR3 DNA follows: TGTGCCAGCAGCACCGGGACTAGCGTCATCTACGAGCAGTACTTC.

This clonotype was recorded many times. The V gene is TRBV20-1, the J gene TRBJ1-2, with D tentatively TRBD1 (5 bases). This CDR3 is 14 amino acids long. With 4 bases removed from V and 2 bases from J, the gap between germline ends came to 14 bases. Per the germline V gene, CDR1 is DFQATT and CDR2 is SNEGSKA (reference sequence). Here the CDR3 DNA reads TGCAGTGCTACAACGCGACAGTACAACTATGGCTACACCTTC. This encodes CSATTRQYNYGYTF.

This clonotype was detected only a few times. This chain links TRBV5-1 with TRBJ2-1; 10 positions match TRBD2. The CDR3 spans 15 residues. Germline lookup yields CDR1 SGHRS and CDR2 YFSETQ. V lost 1 base and J lost 12; bases outside the gene matches: 10. The CDR3 coding sequence is TGCGCCAGCAGCTTGAGTCTAGCGGGGGCCGGGATGCAGTTCTTC. It yields the protein CASSLSLAGAGMQFF.

This clonotype has ten or more counts. V usage is TRBV9 and J usage is TRBJ2-7, with D perhaps given as TRBD1 or TRBD2 (5 bases each). Germline V gene lookup returns CDR1 SGDLS and CDR2 YYNGEE. CDR3 length equals 15 residues. V lost 4 bases and J 2 bases, leaving 16 bases between the germline ends. CDR3 DNA sequence: TGTGCCAGCAGCCCTCAGGGAGCGACACCCTACGAGCAGTACTTC. Protein: CASSPQGATPYEQYF.

This clonotype was counted many times. The V gene is TRBV5-6, the J gene TRBJ1-2; the D gene is possibly TRBD1 (5 bases). CDR3 size: 13 residues. Trimming stripped 2 bases from V and 6 bases from J, with 11 bases between. Germline V gene data show CDR1 as SGHDT and CDR2 as YYEEEE. The CDR3 bases are TGTGCCAGCAGCTTAGGGCAGGGTGATGGCTACACCTTC. It is translated as CASSLGQGDGYTF. Variable domain in full (rest from reference TRBV5-6 and TRBJ1-2): DAGVTQSPTHLIKTRGQQVTLRCSPKSGHDTVSWYQQALGQGPQFIFQYYEEEERQRGNFPDRFSGHQFPNYSSELNVNALLLGDSALYLCASSLGQGDGYTFGSGTRLTVV.